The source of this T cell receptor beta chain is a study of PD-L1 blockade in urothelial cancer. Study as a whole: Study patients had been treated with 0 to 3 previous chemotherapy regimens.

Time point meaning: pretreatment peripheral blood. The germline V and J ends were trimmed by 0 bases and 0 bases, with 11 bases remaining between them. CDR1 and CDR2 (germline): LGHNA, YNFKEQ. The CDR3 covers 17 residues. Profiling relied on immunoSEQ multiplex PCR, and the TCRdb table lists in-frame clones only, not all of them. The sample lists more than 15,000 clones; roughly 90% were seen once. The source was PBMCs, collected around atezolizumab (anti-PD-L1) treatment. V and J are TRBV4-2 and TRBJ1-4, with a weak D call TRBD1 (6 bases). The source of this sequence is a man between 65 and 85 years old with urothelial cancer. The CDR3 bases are TGTGCCAGCAGCCAAGATCAGGGGCGAGCAACTAATGAAAAACTGTTTTTT. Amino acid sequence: CASSQDQGRATNEKLFF.